Listed here is a single TCR beta chain. PCR was performed using 60 Vbeta and 13 Jbeta primers. Method: immunoSEQ multiplex PCR; TCRdb's copy keeps in-frame clones and lacks some. The profile shows about 180,000 clones, 84% of them singletons. The sample originates from a study of cytomegalovirus exposure and HLA in healthy donors. For the study at large: Samples from HLA-typed donors yielded approximately 80 million unique TCRs in an early data release.

The material sequenced was PBMCs. The sequence was collected from a man aged 30-40 years in good health and CMV-seronegative.

CDR3 nucleotide sequence: TGCGCCAGCAGCCGAGCCTCCTGGCTAGGGGTTTTCGGCGAGCAGTACTTC. Its translation: CASSRASWLGVFGEQYF. The chain couples TRBV4-1 to TRBJ2-7; weak D call: TRBD1 (5 bases). Germline V gene lookup returns CDR1 MGHRA and CDR2 YSYEKL. The germline V and J ends were trimmed by 4 bases and 6 bases, with 25 bases remaining between them. This CDR3 region has 17 residues.